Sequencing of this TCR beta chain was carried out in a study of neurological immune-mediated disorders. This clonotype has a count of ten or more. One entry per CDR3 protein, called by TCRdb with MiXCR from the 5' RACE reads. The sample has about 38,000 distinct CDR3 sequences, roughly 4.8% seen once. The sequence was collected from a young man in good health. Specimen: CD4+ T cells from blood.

This CDR3 is CSAREDTRDIGNTIYF. The CDR3 DNA sequence: TGCAGTGCTAGAGAGGATACACGGGACATAGGAAACACCATATATTTT. V usage is TRBV20-1 and J usage is TRBJ1-3; possible D gene TRBD1, 6 bases. The CDR3 has 16 amino acids. Germline V gene sequence: CDR1 DFQATT, CDR2 SNEGSKA (reference sequence). Trimming cost V 0 bases and J 4 bases, with 16 bases left between them.